Listed here are 20 T cell receptor beta chains from one sample, sequenced in a study of shared clonotypes between healthy human individuals. TCRdb keeps only in-frame clones here, not all; method: immunoSEQ multiplex PCR. The top ten hold around 0.4% of the sample, which has 2 million to 2.5 million clones, 92% seen once. Sequencing was performed on naive CD4+ T cells from PBMCs. Subset meaning: CD45RA+ positively selected. The receptors come from a man in his late teens or twenties in good health. Some clones in this sample may be carry-over from other donors' samples.

Turning to this clone: The identical CDR3 is also encoded by other nucleotide sequences in the sample. V gene TRBV29-1 combines with J gene TRBJ1-2, with D perhaps TRBD1 (5 bases). The V end lost 7 bases, the J end lost 3 bases, and 9 bases lay between the germline ends. There are 11 residues in the CDR3. Germline V gene data show CDR1 as SQVTM and CDR2 as ANQGSEA. This CDR3 reads CSAGTDYGYTF. DNA of the CDR3: TGCAGCGCCGGGACGGACTATGGCTACACCTTC.

This chain links TRBV28 with TRBJ1-2; D may be TRBD1 (5 bases). V gave up 10 bases and J gave up 2 bases, with 17 bases separating them. Germline CDR1 and CDR2: MDHEN and SYDVKM. The length of the CDR3 is 14 residues. CDR3 DNA: TGTGCCATCGAGGTGGGGGGTGCCAACTATGGCTACACCTTC. This gives the protein CAIEVGGANYGYTF.

The J gene is TRBJ2-1, the V gene TRBV7-2; 8 bases agree with TRBD2. The CDR3 consists of 16 residues. Losses at the gene ends were 3 bases for V and 7 bases for J; bases not matched to a gene: 11. The V gene's germline CDR1 is SGHTA and CDR2 FQGNSA. The CDR3 bases are TGTGCCAGCAGCTTTATTAGGACTAGCTCAGTAAATGAGCAGTTCTTC. Residues: CASSFIRTSSVNEQFF. Supplemented by reference TRBV7-2 and TRBJ2-1, the full variable domain reads GAGVSQSPSNKVTEKGKDVELRCDPISGHTALYWYRQSLGQGLEFLIYFQGNSAPDKSGLPSDRFSAERTGGSVSTLTIQRTQQEDSAVYLCASSFIRTSSVNEQFFGPGTRLTVL.

The chain carries TRBV12-1 and TRBJ2-2; TRBD2, the D gene given by the table, was not confirmed from the DNA. TRBV12-1 is assigned pseudogene status. This CDR3 is 15 amino acids long. CDR3 sequence reads: CASSAGTSGTGELFF. The CDR3 nucleotides read TGTGCCAGCAGCGCAGGGACTAGCGGGACCGGGGAGCTGTTTTTT.

The rearrangement links TRBV9 to TRBJ2-1; D may match TRBD1 or TRBD2 (5 bases each). V lost 0 bases, J lost 4 bases, and 11 bases lay in between. The CDR3 is made up of 15 amino acids. CDR1 and CDR2 (germline): SGDLS, YYNGEE. This CDR3 is CASSVDGTKYNEQFF. The DNA for the CDR3 is TGTGCCAGCAGCGTAGACGGGACCAAGTACAATGAGCAGTTCTTC. Together with reference TRBV9 and TRBJ2-1, the CDR3 gives the full variable domain: DSGVTQTPKHLITATGQRVTLRCSPRSGDLSVYWYQQSLDQGLQFLIQYYNGEERAKGNILERFSAQQFPDLHSELNLSSLELGDSALYFCASSVDGTKYNEQFFGPGTRLTVL.

The chain carries TRBV28 and TRBJ2-1, with 7 bases identical to TRBD2. Germline CDR1 and CDR2: MDHEN and SYDVKM. The CDR3 totals 17 residues. Trimming removed 5 bases from V and 5 bases from J; junction bases left unmatched: 15. The CDR3 DNA is TGTGCCAGCAGTCCCTGGATAGGGACTACAGAAAACAATGAGCAGTTCTTC. This codes for CASSPWIGTTENNEQFF.

This chain uses TRBV28 with TRBJ2-5; no clear D. Germline CDR1 reads MDHEN; CDR2 reads SYDVKM. The CDR3 has 13 residues. Trimming left V 3 bases short and J 5 bases short, with 10 bases between. The DNA for the CDR3 is TGTGCCAGCAGTTTCTCCGTGGTGGAGACCCAGTACTTC. Its protein is CASSFSVVETQYF.

The genes are TRBV7-2 and TRBJ2-5, with D perhaps TRBD1 (6 bases). The V end was cut by 6 bases, the J end by 3 bases, with 8 bases between. This CDR3 is 12 amino acids long. Germline-derived CDR1 and CDR2 are SGHTA and FQGNSA. The CDR3 DNA sequence: TGTGCCAGCAGTTACAGGGAAGAGACCCAGTACTTC. Translation gives CASSYREETQYF.

The rearrangement links TRBV18 to TRBJ2-3; D gene uncertain. Trimming removed 2 bases from V and 4 bases from J, with 7 bases in between. Germline assignment: CDR1 KGHSH and CDR2 LQKENI. The CDR3 covers 13 residues. The CDR3, as DNA: TGTGCCAGCTCACCATTCCCGTCAGATACGCAGTATTTT. Protein product: CASSPFPSDTQYF.

The CDR3 DNA is TGTGCCAGCAGGGAGACAGGCGGTGGCTACACCTTC. Translating gives CASRETGGGYTF. This chain connects TRBV6-6 to TRBJ1-2; D possibly corresponds to TRBD1 (6 bases). CDR3 length: 12 amino acids. With 6 bases removed from V and 7 bases from J, the gap between germline ends came to 12 bases. From germline, CDR1 is MNHNY and CDR2 SVGAGI (reference sequence).

The chain has TRBV27 and TRBJ2-1; 8 bases are a match to TRBD1. This CDR3 is built from 14 residues. V was pared by 4 bases and J by 7 bases, with 6 bases of the junction left unmatched. The germline gives CDR1 MNHEY, CDR2 SMNVEV (reference sequence). This CDR3 reads CASSSRTGSNEQFF. The CDR3 nucleotides read TGTGCCAGCAGTTCGAGGACAGGGTCGAATGAGCAGTTCTTC.

This clone was counted a single time. The CDR3 loop reads CASSKGLAGEASTYEQYF. CDR3 nucleotides: TGCGCCAGCAGCAAGGGACTAGCGGGAGAGGCTTCAACCTACGAGCAGTACTTC. This chain joins TRBV5-1 and TRBJ2-7; 14 bases are a match to TRBD2. V gave up 4 bases and J gave up 2 bases; unmatched junction bases: 11. Germline V lookup: CDR1 SGHRS, CDR2 YFSETQ. The CDR3 is 18 residues long.

The rearrangement links TRBV30 to TRBJ2-5; 10 bases match TRBD1. V lost 5 bases to trimming and J lost 5 bases; unmatched junction nucleotides: 5. The CDR3 runs 13 residues. Germline V gene sequence: CDR1 GTSNPN, CDR2 SVGIG (reference sequence). The CDR3 here is CAWGRQGAETQYF. The CDR3 nucleotides read TGTGCCTGGGGTAGACAGGGGGCGGAGACCCAGTACTTC.

The rearrangement links TRBV7-9 to TRBJ1-5, with TRBD1 identical over 9 bases. Germline CDR1 and CDR2: SEHNR and FQNEAQ (reference sequence). V shed 1 base and J 5 bases; nucleotides not matched to a gene: 3. The length of the CDR3 is 15 residues. This CDR3 reads CASSLGDREHQPQHF. For the CDR3, the DNA is TGTGCCAGCAGCTTAGGGGACAGGGAACATCAGCCCCAGCATTTT.

The DNA for the CDR3 is TGTGCCAGCAGTACGGGGGGTACTGAAGCTTTCTTT. It translates to CASSTGGTEAFF. This chain joins TRBV9 and TRBJ1-1; D is perhaps TRBD1 (5 bases). The germline V and J ends were trimmed by 5 bases and 5 bases, with 10 bases remaining between them. Germline V gene data show CDR1 as SGDLS and CDR2 as YYNGEE. There are 12 residues in the CDR3.

This chain connects TRBV29-1 to TRBJ1-1; perhaps TRBD1 as D (6 bases). The CDR3 loop spans 13 amino acids. The V and J ends lost 1 base and 5 bases respectively, with 11 bases between them. Per germline, CDR1 SQVTM and CDR2 ANQGSEA. CDR3 DNA sequence: TGCAGCGTTGAAGGGGGGGCGGGGACTGAAGCTTTCTTT. Amino acid sequence: CSVEGGAGTEAFF.

V gene TRBV5-6 combines with J gene TRBJ1-2; tentative D call: TRBD1 (6 bases). V lost 0 bases to trimming and J lost 7 bases, with 10 bases between them. Germline V gene data show CDR1 as SGHDT and CDR2 as YYEEEE. The CDR3 spans 13 residues. CDR3 region: CASSLAVRGGYTF. The CDR3, as DNA: TGTGCCAGCAGCTTGGCAGTCAGGGGTGGCTACACCTTC. The full variable domain, with the rest looked up from reference TRBV5-6 and TRBJ1-2, is DAGVTQSPTHLIKTRGQQVTLRCSPKSGHDTVSWYQQALGQGPQFIFQYYEEEERQRGNFPDRFSGHQFPNYSSELNVNALLLGDSALYLCASSLAVRGGYTFGSGTRLTVV.

CDR3 residues: CSVKSGSYEQYF. The CDR3 bases are TGCAGCGTTAAGAGCGGCTCCTACGAGCAGTACTTC. The rearrangement joins TRBV29-1 to TRBJ2-7; possible D gene TRBD2, 5 bases. The ends were cut back, 5 bases at V and 0 bases at J, with 8 bases in the middle. The CDR3 loop spans 12 amino acids. Germline V lookup: CDR1 SQVTM, CDR2 ANQGSEA.

This sequence joins TRBV25-1 and TRBJ1-2, with TRBD1 matching over 9 bases. The germline V gene has CDR1 MGHDK and CDR2 SYGVNS. V shed 4 bases and J 7 bases; nucleotides not matched to a gene: 10. This CDR3 is built from 15 residues. CDR3 coding DNA: TGTGCCAGCAGTGCCCCGGGACAGGGCGGGTCTGGCTACACCTTC. It is translated as CASSAPGQGGSGYTF.

This rearrangement joins TRBV5-1 to TRBJ2-6, with D unclear. Germline V CDR1 and CDR2: SGHRS, YFSETQ. V lost 0 bases, J lost 4 bases, and 17 bases lay in between. This CDR3 region has 18 residues. In DNA, the CDR3 is TGCGCCAGCAGCTTGGGATGGGGTAGAAAATCGGGGGCCAACGTCCTGACTTTC. Protein sequence: CASSLGWGRKSGANVLTF.